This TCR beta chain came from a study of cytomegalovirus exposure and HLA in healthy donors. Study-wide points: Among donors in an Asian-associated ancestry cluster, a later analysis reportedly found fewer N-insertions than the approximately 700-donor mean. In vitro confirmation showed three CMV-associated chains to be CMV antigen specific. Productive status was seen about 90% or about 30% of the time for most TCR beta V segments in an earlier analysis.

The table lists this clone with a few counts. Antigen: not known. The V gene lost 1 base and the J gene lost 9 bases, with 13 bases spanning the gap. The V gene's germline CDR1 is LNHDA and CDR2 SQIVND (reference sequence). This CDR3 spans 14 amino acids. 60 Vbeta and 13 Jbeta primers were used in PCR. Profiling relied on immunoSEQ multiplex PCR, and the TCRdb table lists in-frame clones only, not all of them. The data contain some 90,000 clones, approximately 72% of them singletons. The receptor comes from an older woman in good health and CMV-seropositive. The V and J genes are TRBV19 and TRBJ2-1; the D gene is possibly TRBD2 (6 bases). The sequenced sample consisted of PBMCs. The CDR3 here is CASSIGSWRGEQFF. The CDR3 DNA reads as TGTGCCAGTAGTATAGGATCGTGGAGGGGTGAGCAGTTCTTC. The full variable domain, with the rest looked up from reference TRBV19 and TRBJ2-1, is DGGITQSPKYLFRKEGQNVTLSCEQNLNHDAMYWYRQDPGQGLRLIYYSQIVNDFQKGDIAEGYSVSREKKESFPLTVTSAQKNPTAFYLCASSIGSWRGEQFFGPGTRLTVL.